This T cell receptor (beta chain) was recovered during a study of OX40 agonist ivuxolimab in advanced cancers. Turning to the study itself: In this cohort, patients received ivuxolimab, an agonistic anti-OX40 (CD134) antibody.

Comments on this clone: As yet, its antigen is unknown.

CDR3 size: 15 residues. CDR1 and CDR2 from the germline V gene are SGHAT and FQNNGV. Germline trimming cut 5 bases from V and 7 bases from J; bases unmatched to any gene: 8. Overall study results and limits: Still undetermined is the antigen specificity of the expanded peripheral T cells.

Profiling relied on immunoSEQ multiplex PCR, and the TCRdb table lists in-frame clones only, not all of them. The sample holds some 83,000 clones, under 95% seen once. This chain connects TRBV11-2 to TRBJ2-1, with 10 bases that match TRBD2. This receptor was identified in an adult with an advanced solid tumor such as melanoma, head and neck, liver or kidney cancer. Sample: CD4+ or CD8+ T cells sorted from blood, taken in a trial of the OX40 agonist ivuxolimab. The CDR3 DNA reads TGTGCCAGCAGCACCACTAGCGGGATTGGTAATGAGCAGTTCTTC. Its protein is CASSTTSGIGNEQFF.